One and the same sample provided the 26 T cell receptor beta chains below, sequenced in a study of cytomegalovirus exposure and HLA in healthy donors (dated by TCRdb to about 2017). Receptor amplification or capture employed the immunoSEQ multiplex PCR assay. A mixture of 60 forward primers for TCR Vbeta segments and 13 reverse primers for TCR Jbeta segments was used in the multiplex PCR. Here the immuneACCESS table is served through TCRdb, limited to in-frame sequences with V and J called. Missing clones are a known gap in these copies; in checked studies unresolved V genes cover under half, and the rest lacks a known reason. Counted in this sample were roughly 140,000 clones; about 80% of them appeared once. The ten largest clones add up to roughly 4.8% of the sample. The sequenced material came from PBMCs. The receptor set was obtained from a man in his forties in good health and CMV-seronegative.

This clone was seen a few times. The chain carries TRBV6-5 and TRBJ1-1; D gene unclear. Germline-derived CDR1 and CDR2 are MNHEY and SVGAGI. This CDR3 has 11 residues. Trimming pared 5 bases from V and 7 bases from J, leaving 8 bases between. For the CDR3, the DNA is TGTGCCAGCAGTCGCGGAGTTGAAGCTTTCTTT. It encodes CASSRGVEAFF.

Only one count was recorded for this clone. The rearrangement links TRBV5-1 to TRBJ1-4, with 10 bases fitting TRBD1. Germline V CDR1 and CDR2: SGHRS, YFSETQ. With V trimmed by 7 bases and J by 0 bases, 9 bases remained unmatched. The CDR3 runs to 17 residues. The CDR3: CASPTPTGGATNEKLFF. CDR3 in DNA: TGCGCCAGCCCTACCCCGACAGGGGGCGCAACTAATGAAAAACTGTTTTTT. Full variable domain (remainder filled in from reference TRBV5-1 and TRBJ1-4): KAGVTQTPRYLIKTRGQQVTLSCSPISGHRSVSWYQQTPGQGLQFLFEYFSETQRNKGNFPGRFSGRQFSNSRSEMNVSTLELGDSALYLCASPTPTGGATNEKLFFGSGTQLSVL.

The genes are TRBV7-6 and TRBJ2-1; 9 bases fit TRBD1. V was pared by 4 bases and J by 6 bases, with 7 bases of the junction left unmatched. Germline assignment: CDR1 SGHVS and CDR2 FNYEAQ. The CDR3 runs to 15 residues. Here the CDR3 reads CASSSGQGYINEQFF. The CDR3, as DNA: TGTGCCAGCAGCTCAGGACAGGGGTATATCAATGAGCAGTTCTTC.

This chain joins TRBV13 and TRBJ2-7; 7 bases line up with TRBD2. The CDR3 extends over 14 amino acids. Germline CDR1 and CDR2: PRHDT and FYEKMQ (reference sequence). The V and J ends lost 4 bases and 0 bases, in that order; junction bases with no gene match: 3. The DNA for the CDR3 is TGTGCCAGCAGCTCACTAGCGAACTCCTACGAGCAGTACTTC. This encodes CASSSLANSYEQYF.

The chain couples TRBV5-1 to TRBJ2-5; 12 nucleotides align to TRBD2. V was pared by 0 bases and J by 4 bases, with 7 bases of the junction left unmatched. The CDR3 contains 17 residues. CDR1 is SGHRS, CDR2 YFSETQ, per germline. The CDR3 sequence is CASSLGLAGEIGETQYF. As DNA, the CDR3 is TGCGCCAGCAGCTTGGGACTAGCGGGGGAAATCGGAGAGACCCAGTACTTC. The full variable domain, in which reference TRBV5-1 and TRBJ2-5 provide the parts outside the CDR3, is KAGVTQTPRYLIKTRGQQVTLSCSPISGHRSVSWYQQTPGQGLQFLFEYFSETQRNKGNFPGRFSGRQFSNSRSEMNVSTLELGDSALYLCASSLGLAGEIGETQYFGPGTRLLVL.

The chain uses TRBV6-5 and TRBJ2-3, with 8 bases that match TRBD1. The CDR3 is 15 amino acids. V shed 6 bases, J shed 5 bases, and the junction held 10 bases outside the gene matches. Germline lookup yields CDR1 MNHEY and CDR2 SVGAGI. CDR3 sequence: CASRRGQGLEDTQYF. The CDR3, as DNA: TGTGCCAGCAGACGAGGACAGGGTCTCGAAGATACGCAGTATTTT.

This clone was detected once. The chain is built from TRBV2 and TRBJ1-5; TRBD1 aligns across 8 bases. The CDR3 runs to 16 residues. Per the germline V gene, CDR1 is SNHLY and CDR2 is FYNNEI. Trimming cost V 6 bases and J 2 bases; bases outside gene matches: 9. Written as DNA, the CDR3 is TGTGCCAGCAGGCCTCAGACAGGGGTGGGCAATCAGCCCCAGCATTTT. Translated, it gives CASRPQTGVGNQPQHF.

This clone was recorded once. The J gene is TRBJ2-7, the V gene TRBV28; 8 bases match TRBD2. The germline V gene encodes CDR1 MDHEN and CDR2 SYDVKM. The V segment lost 10 bases and the J segment 0 bases; nucleotides outside the gene matches: 8. The CDR3 spans 14 residues. The CDR3 sequence: CAIKPAGGSYEQYF. The CDR3 DNA reads as TGTGCCATCAAGCCCGCGGGGGGCTCCTACGAGCAGTACTTC.

This chain joins TRBV12-5 and TRBJ1-5, with D uncertain. The V gene lost 8 bases and the J gene lost 1 base, with 15 bases spanning the gap. The CDR3 runs to 15 residues. Germline CDR1 is LGHNT and CDR2 is FRNRAP. Written as DNA, the CDR3 is TGTGCTAGTCAGGAGGGATCTTACAGCAATCAGCCCCAGCATTTT. This encodes CASQEGSYSNQPQHF.

This clone was picked up one time. The genes are TRBV2 and TRBJ2-2, with 10 bases fitting TRBD1. This CDR3 spans 18 amino acids. V shed 4 bases and J 5 bases; nucleotides not matched to a gene: 13. Germline loops: CDR1 SNHLY, CDR2 FYNNEI. CDR3 sequence reads: CASSVPGTGDDGTGELFF. Written as DNA, the CDR3 is TGTGCCAGCAGTGTCCCCGGGACAGGGGATGATGGGACCGGGGAGCTGTTTTTT.

The chain employs TRBV4-3 and TRBJ2-3, with TRBD1 identical over 12 bases. The CDR3 runs 17 residues. From germline, CDR1 is LGHNA and CDR2 YSLEER. The V segment lost 1 base and the J segment 5 bases; nucleotides outside the gene matches: 7. Here the CDR3 DNA reads TGCGCCAGCAGCCAAGGGCCGGGACAGGGGGCGGGAGATACGCAGTATTTT. It encodes CASSQGPGQGAGDTQYF.

V is TRBV5-1 and J is TRBJ1-1, with D tentatively TRBD1 (6 bases). The germline gives CDR1 SGHRS, CDR2 YFSETQ. V was clipped by 0 bases and J by 4 bases, with 7 bases between them. The CDR3 is 13 residues long. The CDR3 DNA reads as TGCGCCAGCAGCTTGGGGGACACCACTGAAGCTTTCTTT. Translated, it gives CASSLGDTTEAFF.

The chain employs TRBV19 and TRBJ2-2, with D maybe TRBD1 (5 bases). Per the germline V gene, CDR1 is LNHDA and CDR2 is SQIVND (reference sequence). V lost 2 bases and J 6 bases, leaving 10 bases between the germline ends. There are 14 residues in the CDR3. The CDR3 nucleotides read TGTGCCAGTAGTATAAGGAAGGGGTCCGGGGAGCTGTTTTTT. Amino acid sequence: CASSIRKGSGELFF.

The table lists this clone with a few counts. The chain recombines TRBV5-6 with TRBJ1-4; 8 nucleotides match TRBD1. J gave up 7 bases and V 3 bases, and 2 bases lay outside the gene matches. The V gene's germline CDR1 is SGHDT and CDR2 YYEEEE. This CDR3 has 13 amino acids. CDR3 coding DNA: TGTGCCAGCAGCTCCGGGACAGGTGAAAAACTGTTTTTT. It translates to CASSSGTGEKLFF.

This clone was seen just once. The chain has TRBV14 and TRBJ2-7; the match to TRBD1 covers 7 bases. The CDR3 runs to 14 residues. Germline V CDR1 and CDR2: SGHDN, FVKESK. Trimming cost V 5 bases and J 2 bases; bases outside gene matches: 6. In nucleotides, the CDR3 is TGTGCCAGCAGCAAGACAAGGGGGCCCTACGAGCAGTACTTC. Protein sequence: CASSKTRGPYEQYF.

The chain carries TRBV7-3 and TRBJ2-1, with 9 bases matching TRBD2. Germline CDR1 SGHTA, CDR2 FQGTGA. With V trimmed by 1 base and J by 10 bases, 8 bases remained unmatched. This CDR3 is 15 amino acids long. The CDR3 spells CASSLRGSGGGEQFF. As DNA, the CDR3 is TGTGCCAGCAGCTTAAGGGGTAGCGGGGGAGGGGAGCAGTTCTTC.

The chain uses TRBV10-2 and TRBJ2-7; TRBD2 aligns across 12 bases. The CDR3 has 18 amino acids. Germline CDR1 WSHSY, CDR2 SAAADI. Losses at the gene ends were 2 bases for V and 4 bases for J; bases not matched to a gene: 12. The CDR3 sequence: CASSEDKLAGGVLYEQYF. DNA for the CDR3: TGCGCCAGCAGTGAGGATAAACTAGCGGGGGGTGTTTTGTACGAGCAGTACTTC.

The rearrangement uses TRBV5-1 and TRBJ1-2; TRBD1 aligns across 11 bases. After removal of 6 bases from V and 0 bases from J, the junction contained 4 bases not matched to a gene. This CDR3 comprises 15 residues. The germline V gene encodes CDR1 SGHRS and CDR2 YFSETQ. CDR3 nucleotides: TGCGCCAGCACGGGGACAGGGGGGACTAACTATGGCTACACCTTC. This translates into CASTGTGGTNYGYTF.

The table lists this clone with a count of one. The rearrangement joins TRBV5-1 to TRBJ2-5, with 14 bases matching TRBD2. The germline V gene encodes CDR1 SGHRS and CDR2 YFSETQ. J lost 3 bases, V lost 4 bases, and 5 bases had no gene match. The CDR3 consists of 16 residues. The CDR3 loop is CASSPPGLAGEETQYF. DNA of the CDR3: TGCGCCAGCAGCCCCCCGGGACTAGCGGGGGAAGAGACCCAGTACTTC.

This clone was seen a few times. The chain is built from TRBV18 and TRBJ2-7, with D perhaps TRBD1 (6 bases). CDR3 length: 13 amino acids. Germline CDR1 is KGHSH and CDR2 is LQKENI. Between the trimmed V and J ends, which lost 5 bases and 4 bases, there was a span of 12 bases. CDR3 protein: CASSSQGGYEQYF. CDR3 bases: TGTGCCAGCTCATCCCAAGGGGGTTACGAGCAGTACTTC. The variable domain in full, completed from reference TRBV18 and TRBJ2-7, reads NAGVMQNPRHLVRRRGQEARLRCSPMKGHSHVYWYRQLPEEGLKFMVYLQKENIIDESGMPKERFSAEFPKEGPSILRIQQVVRGDSAAYFCASSSQGGYEQYFGPGTRLTVT.

This clone occurred a few times. The CDR3 DNA is TGTGCCAGCAGCTTAGTGCTGGGGGCGAACACTGAAGCTTTCTTT. It is translated as CASSLVLGANTEAFF. The V gene is TRBV11-2, the J gene TRBJ1-1, with D tentatively TRBD1 (6 bases). V was pared by 1 base and J by 1 base, with 10 bases between. The CDR3 is 15 amino acids. From germline, CDR1 is SGHAT and CDR2 FQNNGV.

J is TRBJ1-4 and V is TRBV2; D is undetermined. This CDR3 has 15 amino acids. Trimming stripped 0 bases from V and 8 bases from J, with 13 bases between. CDR1 and CDR2 from the germline V gene are SNHLY and FYNNEI. The chain's CDR3 is CASSEAPGFLEKLFF. Here the CDR3 DNA reads TGTGCCAGCAGTGAAGCACCGGGGTTTCTGGAAAAACTGTTTTTT.

The V and J genes are TRBV6-6 and TRBJ2-6, with D hard to call. The CDR3 totals 13 residues. Trimming pared 7 bases from V and 1 base from J, leaving 5 bases between. Germline CDR1 and CDR2: MNHNY and SVGAGI (reference sequence). The CDR3 DNA reads as TGTGCCAGCACTAGGTCTGGGGCCAACGTCCTGACTTTC. This codes for CASTRSGANVLTF.

This chain uses TRBV7-2 with TRBJ1-5, with D uncertain. The CDR3 extends over 15 amino acids. Looked up from germline, CDR1 is SGHTA and CDR2 is FQGNSA. V was cut by 7 bases and J by 7 bases, with 20 bases left in between. The CDR3 here is CASTLTGGFFQPQHF. The CDR3 DNA follows: TGTGCCAGCACCCTCACCGGAGGATTTTTCCAGCCCCAGCATTTT.

This chain connects TRBV10-3 to TRBJ2-2; TRBD1 matches at 9 bases. The CDR3 contains 16 residues. V shed 3 bases, J shed 6 bases, and the junction held 8 bases outside the gene matches. Germline CDR1 is ENHRY and CDR2 is SYGVKD. The DNA for the CDR3 is TGTGCCATCAGTGATCCGGGACAGGGTAACGCCGGGGAGCTGTTTTTT. Protein product: CAISDPGQGNAGELFF.

This clone was found a few times. The chain employs TRBV29-1 and TRBJ1-1, with no clear D. This CDR3 spans 12 amino acids. From germline, CDR1 is SQVTM and CDR2 ANQGSEA. V was shortened by 3 bases and J by 1 base, with 6 bases between the two germline ends. This chain's CDR3 is CSVERGNTEAFF. The CDR3 nucleotides read TGCAGCGTTGAGCGGGGGAACACTGAAGCTTTCTTT.